This T cell receptor (beta chain) was identified in a study of human T cells and chemical hapten exposure. The CDR3 runs to 16 residues. Germline lookup yields CDR1 LGHDT and CDR2 YNNKEL (reference sequence). With 1 base removed from V and 3 bases from J, the gap between germline ends came to 15 bases. Whole-study results and caveats: TCRs whose frequency exceeded 1 in 1000 remained the same following DPC sensitization.

This clonotype has only a few counts. Its antigen is not identified. The time point is: pre-sensitization, week 0. Treatment: therapeutic diphenylcyclopropenone sensitization with weekly scalp DPC. TCRdb reprocessed the RACE reads via MiXCR and lists one record per CDR3 protein. The profile shows 250,000 or so distinct CDR3 sequences, roughly 7.7% of them singletons. The chain employs TRBV3-1 and TRBJ1-2; D is possibly TRBD1 (5 bases). This sequence was found in a man younger than 35 with alopecia areata. Some clones in this sample may be carry-over from other donors' samples. The source was whole blood, collected in connection with sensitization to the hapten diphenylcyclopropenone (DPC). The CDR3 loop is CASSQVAGLKDYGYTF. Written as DNA, the CDR3 is TGTGCCAGCAGCCAAGTAGCGGGACTAAAGGACTATGGCTACACCTTC. The whole variable domain, remainder taken from reference TRBV3-1 and TRBJ1-2, is DTAVSQTPKYLVTQMGNDKSIKCEQNLGHDTMYWYKQDSKKFLKIMFSYNNKELIINETVPNRFSPKSPDKAHLNLHINSLELGDSAVYFCASSQVAGLKDYGYTFGSGTRLTVV.